This paragraph covers one T cell receptor (beta chain) sequence. Its matching antigen is unknown. These data originate in a study of post-analysis software for immune sequencing data. The TCR beta cDNA libraries carried unique molecular identifiers. TCRdb recomputed calls from the PCR reads with MiXCR, one row per CDR3 protein. Of roughly 670,000 distinct CDR3 sequences in the sample, approximately 59% were seen once. V was pared by 1 base and J by 3 bases, with 16 bases between. The CDR3 length is 16 residues. CDR1 is DFQATT and CDR2 is SNEGSKA in the germline V gene (reference sequence). The study, taken as a whole, reports: With TRBV5-6, TRBV5-1 and TRBV20-1 included, about 5 TRBV segments were more frequent in patients than in controls. Samples from one preparation batch, clustered by F measure, grouped strongly together.

V gene TRBV20-1 combines with J gene TRBJ2-1, with D unresolved. This TCR was sampled from a girl aged 2-10 years with multiple sclerosis. The material sequenced was blood. The CDR3 loop is CSARGGRTAIYNEQFF. CDR3 coding DNA: TGCAGTGCTAGAGGGGGTCGGACGGCGATCTACAATGAGCAGTTCTTC.